Listed below are T cell receptor beta chains from one sample, sequenced in a study of T cell changes during pregnancy in multiple sclerosis. Only in-frame clones appear in the TCRdb table, and some are missing; sequencing was by immunoSEQ multiplex PCR. The data show 30,000 to 40,000 clones, roughly 90% seen once. The starting material was CD8+ T cells from peripheral blood mononuclear cells, obtained in the first trimester of pregnancy. These receptors all stem from a female donor with multiple sclerosis, enrolled in a pregnancy study. Both conserved end residues are part of each CDR3. D genes are given only for firm matches. Size is omitted from some rows. Given values are once, few, many or a class for expanded clones.

v_call	clone_size	j_call	d_call	cdr3_nt	cdr3_aa
TRBV30	NA	TRBJ1-4	NA	TGTGCCTGGAGTTTGGCCAATGAAAAACTGTTTTTT	CAWSLANEKLFF
TRBV9	NA	TRBJ2-1	NA	TGTGCCAGCAGCGTACTTAGCGGGGACAGCTCCTACAATGAGCAGTTCTTC	CASSVLSGDSSYNEQFF
TRBV6-1	NA	TRBJ2-7	TRBD1	TGTGCCAGCAGTGAAGCACCGGGACAGTACTACAGCTCCTACGAGCAGTACTTC	CASSEAPGQYYSSYEQYF
TRBV28	NA	TRBJ2-7	TRBD2	TGTGCCAGCAGTTGGGGGACTAGCGGGAGGAAAACCATCTACGAGCAGTACTTC	CASSWGTSGRKTIYEQYF
TRBV4-1	NA	TRBJ2-7	TRBD2	TGCGCCAGCAGCCAAGAGGCTAGCGGGAGGAGCTCCTACGAGCAGTACTTC	CASSQEASGRSSYEQYF
TRBV27	NA	TRBJ2-1	NA	TGTGCCAGCAGACCGGACAGCTACAATGAGCAGTTCTTC	CASRPDSYNEQFF
TRBV6-1	NA	TRBJ1-2	TRBD1	TGTGCCAGCAGTGAACTCGGGACAGGGAAAGGCTACACCTTC	CASSELGTGKGYTF
TRBV4-2	few	TRBJ2-1	NA	TGTGCCAGCAGCCAAGAAGAGGGGACTTCCAATGAGCAGTTCTTC	CASSQEEGTSNEQFF
TRBV19	NA	TRBJ1-1	TRBD1	TGTGCCAGTAGTCCTCGCCCCCGGGACAGGGGGCAAACCTTCTTT	CASSPRPRDRGQTFF
TRBV2	NA	TRBJ2-5	TRBD2	TGTGCCAGCGAGGGAGGGAAAGAGACCCAGTACTTC	CASEGGKETQYF
TRBV16	NA	TRBJ2-4	NA	TGTGCCAGCAGCCTCCCGGAGGGTGGAAACATTCAGTACTTC	CASSLPEGGNIQYF
TRBV2	NA	TRBJ2-1	NA	TGTGCCAGCACTGTTCGGGGCGGAGGGAGTGAGCAGTTCTTC	CASTVRGGGSEQFF
TRBV7-9	NA	TRBJ2-1	TRBD1	TGTGCCAGCAGCCCCCGGGACAGGGGTGATGAGCAGTTCTTC	CASSPRDRGDEQFF
TRBV29-1	NA	TRBJ2-1	TRBD1	TGCAGCGTTGTCCACAGGGGAGTAGTGGGTGAGCAGTTCTTC	CSVVHRGVVGEQFF
TRBV4-3	NA	TRBJ2-1	NA	TGCGCCAGCAGCCAAGATTTAAAGGCCAGGGGATATGAGCAGTTCTTC	CASSQDLKARGYEQFF
TRBV10-1	NA	TRBJ2-7	TRBD2	TGCGCCAGCAGCAACCTAGCGGGATCTTCCTACGAGCAGTACTTC	CASSNLAGSSYEQYF
TRBV19	NA	TRBJ2-7	TRBD1	TGTGCCAGTAGTTTATCCGGGACAGGTACCTCCTACGAGCAGTACTTC	CASSLSGTGTSYEQYF
TRBV19	NA	TRBJ1-5	NA	TGTGCCAGTAGTATAACCCAGTACCAGCCCCAGCATTTT	CASSITQYQPQHF
TRBV10-3	NA	TRBJ1-1	NA	TGTGCCATCAGTGAGTCGGGGGGTCTTAACGCTGAAGCTTTCTTT	CAISESGGLNAEAFF